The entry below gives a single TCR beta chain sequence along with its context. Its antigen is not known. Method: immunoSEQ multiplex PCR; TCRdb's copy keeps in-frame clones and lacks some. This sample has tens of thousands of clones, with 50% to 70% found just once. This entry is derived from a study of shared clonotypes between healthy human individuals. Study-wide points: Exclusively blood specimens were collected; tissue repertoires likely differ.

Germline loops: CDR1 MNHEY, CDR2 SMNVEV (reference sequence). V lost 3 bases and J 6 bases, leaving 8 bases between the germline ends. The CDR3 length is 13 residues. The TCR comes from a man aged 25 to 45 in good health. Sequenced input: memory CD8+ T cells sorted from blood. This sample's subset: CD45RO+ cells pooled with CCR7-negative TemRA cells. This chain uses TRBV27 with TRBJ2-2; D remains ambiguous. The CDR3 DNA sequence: TGTGCCAGCAGTTTTGTTCCCCCCGGGGAGCTGTTTTTT. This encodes CASSFVPPGELFF.